The 29 T cell receptor beta chains below were found in one sample sequenced in a study of OX40 agonist ivuxolimab in advanced cancers. The repertoire was sequenced with immunoSEQ multiplex PCR; TCRdb's copy has only in-frame clones and lacks some. Found here are tens of thousands of clones, around 80% of them singletons; the top ten hold around 1%. The source material was CD4+ or CD8+ T cells sorted from blood, sampled in a trial of the OX40 agonist ivuxolimab. The origin of the receptors is an adult with an advanced solid tumor such as melanoma, head and neck, liver or kidney cancer.

The chain is built from TRBV5-6 and TRBJ1-6, with D unresolved. There are 14 residues in the CDR3. Germline V gene data show CDR1 as SGHDT and CDR2 as YYEEEE. V was shortened by 4 bases and J by 6 bases, with 11 bases between the two germline ends. The CDR3 DNA reads TGTGCCAGCAGCGCAGACATCTCTAATTCACCCCTCCACTTT. Encoded protein: CASSADISNSPLHF.

J is TRBJ2-1 and V is TRBV5-6, with TRBD2 matching over 14 bases. J was trimmed by 13 bases and V by 2 bases; bases with no gene match: 11. This CDR3 comprises 16 residues. Germline CDR1 is SGHDT and CDR2 is YYEEEE. The CDR3 loop is CASSFGLAGGLGKQFF. The CDR3 DNA reads TGTGCCAGCAGCTTCGGACTAGCGGGGGGCCTGGGGAAACAGTTCTTC.

This chain joins TRBV6-6 and TRBJ1-5; D unresolved. The V end lost 5 bases, the J end lost 0 bases, and 8 bases lay between the germline ends. CDR3 length: 14 residues. CDR1 MNHNY and CDR2 SVGAGI come from the germline V gene (reference sequence). CDR3 region: CASSPANSNQPQHF. Here the CDR3 DNA reads TGTGCCAGCAGTCCGGCGAATAGCAATCAGCCCCAGCATTTT.

V and J are TRBV10-1 and TRBJ2-5, with a possible D match to TRBD1 (6 bases). Germline V lookup: CDR1 WNHNN, CDR2 SYGVQD (reference sequence). V lost 5 bases, J lost 5 bases, and 12 bases lay in between. CDR3 length: 13 residues. CDR3 residues: CASSSDRPETQYF. Here the CDR3 DNA reads TGCGCCAGCAGTTCCGACAGGCCGGAGACCCAGTACTTC.

The chain links TRBV10-2 to TRBJ1-6; perhaps TRBD1 as D (6 bases). CDR1 and CDR2 from the germline V gene are WSHSY and SAAADI. The CDR3 length is 13 residues. The V and J ends lost 6 bases and 10 bases respectively, with 13 bases between them. The CDR3 spells CASRSGVESPLHF. The CDR3 DNA is TGCGCCAGCAGGTCAGGGGTAGAATCACCCCTCCACTTT.

This clone has just one count. This rearrangement joins TRBV9 to TRBJ2-2, with D tentatively TRBD2 (5 bases). The CDR3 has 16 residues. V lost 4 bases and J 0 bases, leaving 13 bases between the germline ends. CDR1 SGDLS and CDR2 YYNGEE come from the germline V gene. The CDR3 coding sequence is TGTGCCAGCAGCCAAGGAGGTCTGACGAACACCGGGGAGCTGTTTTTT. As protein: CASSQGGLTNTGELFF.

V gene TRBV30 combines with J gene TRBJ1-5, with 10 nucleotides matching TRBD1. Germline trimming cut 5 bases from V and 6 bases from J; bases unmatched to any gene: 4. The length of the CDR3 is 13 residues. Looked up from germline, CDR1 is GTSNPN and CDR2 is SVGIG (reference sequence). CDR3 nucleotides: TGTGCCTGGGGGACAGGGGTAACTCAGCCCCAGCATTTT. This encodes CAWGTGVTQPQHF.

This chain uses TRBV5-4 with TRBJ1-1; D is perhaps TRBD1 (6 bases). V was clipped by 5 bases and J by 4 bases, with 15 bases between them. Germline V lookup: CDR1 SGHNT, CDR2 YYREEE (reference sequence). This CDR3 is built from 14 residues. CDR3 coding DNA: TGTGCCAGCAGGGCAAGGGACATCAGCACTGAAGCTTTCTTT. It is translated as CASRARDISTEAFF.

This chain connects TRBV7-2 to TRBJ2-5; 7 nucleotides line up with TRBD1. The CDR3 loop spans 15 amino acids. Per germline, CDR1 SGHTA and CDR2 FQGNSA. Trimming cost V 5 bases and J 3 bases; bases outside gene matches: 9. The CDR3 nucleotides are TGTGCCAGCAGCCGACAGGGATTAAGGGAAGAGACCCAGTACTTC. Translation: CASSRQGLREETQYF.

The chain uses TRBV9 and TRBJ1-4, with 10 positions matching TRBD1. The germline CDR1 and CDR2 sequences are SGDLS and YYNGEE. The length of the CDR3 is 14 residues. J lost 7 bases, V lost 3 bases, and 3 bases had no gene match. The CDR3 DNA follows: TGTGCCAGCAGCGCCGGACAGGGGGTTGAAAAACTGTTTTTT. It is translated as CASSAGQGVEKLFF.

V and J are TRBV18 and TRBJ2-5; D is uncertain. This CDR3 comprises 11 residues. Germline assignment: CDR1 KGHSH and CDR2 LQKENI. V was cut by 3 bases and J by 3 bases, with 2 bases left in between. The CDR3 here is CASSPEETQYF. In nucleotides, the CDR3 is TGTGCCAGCTCACCCGAAGAGACCCAGTACTTC.

In regard to this clone: Other DNA sequences in this sample translate to the same CDR3. This chain uses TRBV5-8 with TRBJ1-2, with no clear D. The CDR3 is 14 amino acids. The V and J ends lost 1 base and 11 bases respectively, with 18 bases between them. Germline assignment: CDR1 SGHTS and CDR2 YDEGEE. CDR3 in amino acids: CASSLSGTMLGYTF. CDR3 sequence (DNA): TGTGCCAGCAGCTTGTCGGGTACGATGTTGGGATACACCTTC.

The rearrangement uses TRBV4-1 and TRBJ2-5, with 8 bases identical to TRBD2. After removal of 3 bases from V and 6 bases from J, the junction contained 9 bases not matched to a gene. The germline CDR1 and CDR2 sequences are MGHRA and YSYEKL. This CDR3 spans 15 amino acids. The CDR3 loop reads CASSHNGGAGKTQYF. The CDR3 DNA follows: TGCGCCAGCAGCCACAACGGGGGGGCTGGTAAGACCCAGTACTTC.

The chain recombines TRBV29-1 with TRBJ1-2, with D perhaps matching TRBD1 (5 bases). Germline CDR1 and CDR2: SQVTM and ANQGSEA. CDR3 length: 15 amino acids. Trimming pared 2 bases from V and 0 bases from J, leaving 13 bases between. The CDR3 DNA is TGCAGCGTTGAACCTTCGCAGGGCTCTAACTATGGCTACACCTTC. Its translation is CSVEPSQGSNYGYTF.

The rearrangement links TRBV7-8 to TRBJ1-2; no clear D gene. With 2 bases removed from V and 2 bases from J, the gap between germline ends came to 6 bases. The CDR3 is 13 amino acids. Germline loops: CDR1 SGHVS, CDR2 FQNEAQ. CDR3 sequence (DNA): TGTGCCAGCAGCTTAAAACAAAACTATGGCTACACCTTC. It yields the protein CASSLKQNYGYTF.

The V gene is TRBV21-1, the J gene TRBJ1-1; no check of the table's D call, TRBD1, against the DNA was made. TRBV21-1 has pseudogene status. The CDR3 is made up of 18 amino acids. The CDR3 region is CASSKAETGGPMNTEAFF. The CDR3 DNA sequence: TGTGCCAGCAGCAAAGCGGAGACAGGGGGCCCCATGAACACTGAAGCTTTCTTT.

The chain has TRBV5-1 and TRBJ2-1; the D gene is possibly TRBD1 (6 bases). The CDR3 totals 15 residues. Deletions cut 3 bases from V and 0 bases from J, with 10 bases between. Germline values: CDR1 SGHRS, CDR2 YFSETQ. CDR3 nucleotides: TGCGCCAGCAGCTCGACAGGTATCTCCTACAATGAGCAGTTCTTC. Translation: CASSSTGISYNEQFF.

The V and J genes are TRBV5-1 and TRBJ2-1; D call uncertain. The CDR3 totals 15 residues. V lost 0 bases, J lost 3 bases, and 10 bases lay in between. CDR1 and CDR2 from the germline V gene are SGHRS and YFSETQ. The DNA for the CDR3 is TGCGCCAGCAGCTTGGAGGCTCACAACTACAATGAGCAGTTCTTC. This codes for CASSLEAHNYNEQFF.

The chain is built from TRBV6-1 and TRBJ1-2; 8 bases fit TRBD1. V lost 7 bases and J lost 4; bases outside the gene matches: 11. Germline-derived CDR1 and CDR2 are MNHNS and SASEGT. This CDR3 has 15 residues. The CDR3 spells CASMARGRESYGYTF. The CDR3 DNA reads as TGTGCCAGCATGGCCAGGGGGCGTGAGAGCTATGGCTACACCTTC.

This clone has a handful of counts. The chain recombines TRBV5-1 with TRBJ2-3, with D unclear. There are 14 residues in the CDR3. V lost 4 bases, J lost 4 bases, and 13 bases lay in between. CDR1 is SGHRS, CDR2 YFSETQ, per germline. For the CDR3, the DNA is TGCGCCAGCAGCCCTCAGACATCTTCAGATACGCAGTATTTT. It encodes CASSPQTSSDTQYF.

The V gene is TRBV18, the J gene TRBJ1-4; possibly TRBD1 for D (6 bases). Trimming stripped 3 bases from V and 5 bases from J, with 10 bases between. This CDR3 is built from 14 residues. Per germline, CDR1 KGHSH and CDR2 LQKENI. CDR3 sequence reads: CASSPTGWNEKLFF. The CDR3 nucleotides read TGTGCCAGCTCACCGACAGGTTGGAATGAAAAACTGTTTTTT.

This rearrangement joins TRBV5-1 to TRBJ1-2; D gene unclear. This CDR3 comprises 13 residues. The germline V gene encodes CDR1 SGHRS and CDR2 YFSETQ. V was clipped by 0 bases and J by 8 bases, with 11 bases between them. The CDR3 sequence: CASSLGESGGYTF. CDR3 coding DNA: TGCGCCAGCAGCTTGGGGGAGTCCGGAGGCTACACCTTC.

V gene TRBV29-1 combines with J gene TRBJ2-5, with TRBD1 as a possible D gene (5 bases). CDR1 and CDR2 (germline): SQVTM, ANQGSEA. The ends were cut back, 5 bases at V and 7 bases at J, with 11 bases in the middle. CDR3 length: 11 residues. CDR3 protein: CSVRGSGTQYF. CDR3 sequence (DNA): TGCAGCGTTAGGGGCTCGGGGACCCAGTACTTC.

The CDR3 coding sequence is TGCGCCAGCAGCCAAATCCAGGGTAGTGGCTACACCTTC. It encodes CASSQIQGSGYTF. The rearrangement uses TRBV4-1 and TRBJ1-2; weak D call: TRBD1 (5 bases). From germline, CDR1 is MGHRA and CDR2 YSYEKL. The CDR3 runs to 13 residues. The germline V and J ends were trimmed by 2 bases and 7 bases, with 11 bases remaining between them.

The chain links TRBV7-9 to TRBJ1-3; D unresolved. This CDR3 contains 12 residues. V gave up 2 bases and J gave up 4 bases, with 3 bases separating them. The germline gives CDR1 SEHNR, CDR2 FQNEAQ (reference sequence). CDR3 region: CASSLRGNTIYF. CDR3 DNA: TGTGCCAGCAGCTTAAGAGGAAACACCATATATTTT.

In this sample, this clone turned up a few times. The V gene is TRBV7-2, the J gene TRBJ1-2; D not certain. V was clipped by 5 bases and J by 4 bases, with 14 bases between them. The CDR3 runs to 14 residues. The germline V gene has CDR1 SGHTA and CDR2 FQGNSA. The CDR3 nucleotides read TGTGCCAGCAGCGGTGAGGGCTGGATCTATGGCTACACCTTC. This gives the protein CASSGEGWIYGYTF. Full variable domain (remainder filled in from reference TRBV7-2 and TRBJ1-2): GAGVSQSPSNKVTEKGKDVELRCDPISGHTALYWYRQSLGQGLEFLIYFQGNSAPDKSGLPSDRFSAERTGGSVSTLTIQRTQQEDSAVYLCASSGEGWIYGYTFGSGTRLTVV.

This chain connects TRBV19 to TRBJ2-5, with unresolved D. The CDR3 has 11 residues. The ends were cut back, 5 bases at V and 5 bases at J, with 6 bases in the middle. CDR1 is LNHDA, CDR2 SQIVND, per germline (reference sequence). The CDR3 here is CASSFRETQYF. The DNA for the CDR3 is TGTGCCAGTAGTTTCCGGGAGACCCAGTACTTC.

The chain combines TRBV18 with TRBJ1-1, with D possibly being TRBD1 (6 bases). The CDR3 totals 13 residues. V lost 4 bases and J 4 bases, leaving 10 bases between the germline ends. Germline V gives CDR1 KGHSH, CDR2 LQKENI. CDR3 amino acids: CASSLKGGTEAFF. The DNA for the CDR3 is TGTGCCAGCTCACTCAAAGGGGGCACTGAAGCTTTCTTT.

V usage is TRBV30 and J usage is TRBJ2-5, with D perhaps given as TRBD1 or TRBD2 (6 bases each). The CDR3 loop spans 14 amino acids. The germline gives CDR1 GTSNPN, CDR2 SVGIG (reference sequence). Deletions cut 1 base from V and 5 bases from J, with 14 bases between. CDR3 region: CAWSGLGGRETQYF. The CDR3 coding sequence is TGTGCCTGGAGTGGGTTAGGGGGGCGCGAGACCCAGTACTTC.